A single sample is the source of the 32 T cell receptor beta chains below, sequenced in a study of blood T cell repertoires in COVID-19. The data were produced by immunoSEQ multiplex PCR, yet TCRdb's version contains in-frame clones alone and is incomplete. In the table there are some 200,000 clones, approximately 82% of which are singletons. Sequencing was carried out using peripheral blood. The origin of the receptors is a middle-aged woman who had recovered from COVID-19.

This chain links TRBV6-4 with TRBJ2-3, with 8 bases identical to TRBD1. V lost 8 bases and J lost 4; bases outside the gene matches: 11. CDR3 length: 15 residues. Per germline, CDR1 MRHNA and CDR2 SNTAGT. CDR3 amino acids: CASRIGQGSSDTQYF. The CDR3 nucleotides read TGTGCCAGCCGGATTGGACAGGGTAGTTCAGATACGCAGTATTTT.

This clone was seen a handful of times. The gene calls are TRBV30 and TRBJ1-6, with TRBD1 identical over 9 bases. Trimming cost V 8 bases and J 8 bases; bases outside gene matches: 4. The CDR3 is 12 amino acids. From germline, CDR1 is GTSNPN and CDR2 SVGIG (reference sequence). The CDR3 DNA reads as TGTGCCCGGGGGACAGGGTATTCACCCCTCCACTTT. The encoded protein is CARGTGYSPLHF.

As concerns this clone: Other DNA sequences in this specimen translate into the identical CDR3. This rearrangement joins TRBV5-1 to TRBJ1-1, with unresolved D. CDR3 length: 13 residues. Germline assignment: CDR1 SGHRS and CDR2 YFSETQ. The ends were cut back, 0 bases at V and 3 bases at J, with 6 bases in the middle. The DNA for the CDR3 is TGCGCCAGCAGCTTGGGGGCCGACACTGAAGCTTTCTTT. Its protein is CASSLGADTEAFF. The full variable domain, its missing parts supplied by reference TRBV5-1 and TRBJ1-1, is KAGVTQTPRYLIKTRGQQVTLSCSPISGHRSVSWYQQTPGQGLQFLFEYFSETQRNKGNFPGRFSGRQFSNSRSEMNVSTLELGDSALYLCASSLGADTEAFFGQGTRLTVV.

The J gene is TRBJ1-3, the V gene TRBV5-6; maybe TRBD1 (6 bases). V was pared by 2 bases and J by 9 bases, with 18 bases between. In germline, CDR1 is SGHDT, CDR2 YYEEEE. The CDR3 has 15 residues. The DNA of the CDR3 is TGTGCCAGCAGCTTATCCGCAGGGGCCGCGGGCACCATATATTTT. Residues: CASSLSAGAAGTIYF.

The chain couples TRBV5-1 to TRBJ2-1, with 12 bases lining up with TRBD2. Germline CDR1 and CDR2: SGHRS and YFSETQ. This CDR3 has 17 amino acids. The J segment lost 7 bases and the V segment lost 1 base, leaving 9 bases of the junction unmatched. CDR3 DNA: TGCGCCAGCAGCTTGCCCCGGGCTAGCGGGGGGGTAAATGAGCAGTTCTTC. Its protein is CASSLPRASGGVNEQFF.

The CDR3 sequence: CASRFQGAIVTFF. In nucleotides, the CDR3 is TGTGCCAGCAGGTTCCAGGGGGCAATTGTTACTTTCTTT. V and J are TRBV6-5 and TRBJ1-1; TRBD1 matches 8 bases. The CDR3 is 13 residues long. After removal of 6 bases from V and 12 bases from J, the junction contained 12 bases not matched to a gene. The V gene's germline CDR1 is MNHEY and CDR2 SVGAGI.

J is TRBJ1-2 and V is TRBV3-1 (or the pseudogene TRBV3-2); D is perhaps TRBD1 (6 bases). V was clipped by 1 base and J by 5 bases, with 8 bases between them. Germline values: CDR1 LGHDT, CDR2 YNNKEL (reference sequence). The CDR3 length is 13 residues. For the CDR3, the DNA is TGTGCCAGCAGCCAAGTACAGGGATATGGCTACACCTTC. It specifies CASSQVQGYGYTF.

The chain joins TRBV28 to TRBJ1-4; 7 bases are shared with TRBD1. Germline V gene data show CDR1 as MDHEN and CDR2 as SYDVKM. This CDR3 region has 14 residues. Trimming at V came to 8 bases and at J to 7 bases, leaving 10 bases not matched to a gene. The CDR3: CASRPSGGGEKLFF. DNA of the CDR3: TGTGCCAGCCGCCCCTCAGGGGGTGGTGAAAAACTGTTTTTT.

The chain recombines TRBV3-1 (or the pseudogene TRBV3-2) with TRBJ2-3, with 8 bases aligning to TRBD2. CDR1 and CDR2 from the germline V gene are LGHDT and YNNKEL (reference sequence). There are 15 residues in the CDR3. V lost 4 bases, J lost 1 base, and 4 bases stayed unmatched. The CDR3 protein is CASSRISGGTDTQYF. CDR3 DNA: TGTGCCAGCAGCCGGATTAGCGGGGGCACAGATACGCAGTATTTT.

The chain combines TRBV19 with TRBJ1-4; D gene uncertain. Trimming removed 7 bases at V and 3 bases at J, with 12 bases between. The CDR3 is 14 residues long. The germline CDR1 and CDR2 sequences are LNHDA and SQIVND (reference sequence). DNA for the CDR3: TGTGCCAGTACTGACATCCAGGCTAATGAAAAACTGTTTTTT. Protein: CASTDIQANEKLFF.

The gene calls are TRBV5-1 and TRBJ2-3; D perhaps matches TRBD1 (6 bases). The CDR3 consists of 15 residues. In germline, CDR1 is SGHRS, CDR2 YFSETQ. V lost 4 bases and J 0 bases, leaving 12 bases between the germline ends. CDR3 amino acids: CASSQRGTSTDTQYF. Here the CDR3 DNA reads TGCGCCAGCAGCCAGAGGGGGACCAGCACAGATACGCAGTATTTT.

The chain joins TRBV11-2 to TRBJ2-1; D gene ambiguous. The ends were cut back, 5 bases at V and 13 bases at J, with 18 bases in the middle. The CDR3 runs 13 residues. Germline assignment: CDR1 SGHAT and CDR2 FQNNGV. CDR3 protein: CASSPSQVQVQFF. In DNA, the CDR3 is TGTGCCAGCAGCCCATCCCAGGTGCAGGTTCAGTTCTTC.

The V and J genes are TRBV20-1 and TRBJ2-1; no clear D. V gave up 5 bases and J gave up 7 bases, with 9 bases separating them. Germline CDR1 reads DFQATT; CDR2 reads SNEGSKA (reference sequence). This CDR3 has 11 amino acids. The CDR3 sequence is CSARVQNEQFF. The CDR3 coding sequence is TGCAGTGCTCGGGTCCAGAATGAGCAGTTCTTC.

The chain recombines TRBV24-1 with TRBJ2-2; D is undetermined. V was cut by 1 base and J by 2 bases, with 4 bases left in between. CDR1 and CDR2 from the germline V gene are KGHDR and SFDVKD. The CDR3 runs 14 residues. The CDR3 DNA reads TGTGCCACCAGTGATTTTCCTAACACCGGGGAGCTGTTTTTT. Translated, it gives CATSDFPNTGELFF.

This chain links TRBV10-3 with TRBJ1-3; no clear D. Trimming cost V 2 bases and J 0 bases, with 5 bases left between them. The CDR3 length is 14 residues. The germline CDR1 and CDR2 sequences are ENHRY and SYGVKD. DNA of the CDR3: TGTGCCATCAGTGAGGCAGACTCTGGAAACACCATATATTTT. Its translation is CAISEADSGNTIYF.

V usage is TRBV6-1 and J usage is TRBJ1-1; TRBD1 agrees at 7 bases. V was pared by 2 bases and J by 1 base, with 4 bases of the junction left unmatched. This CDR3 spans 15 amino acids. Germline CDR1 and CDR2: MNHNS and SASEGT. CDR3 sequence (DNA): TGTGCCAGCAGTGAAATGACAGGGACGAACACTGAAGCTTTCTTT. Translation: CASSEMTGTNTEAFF.

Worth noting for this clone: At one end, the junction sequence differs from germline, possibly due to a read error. Here the CDR3 reads CASSLDGLAGPQETQYF. In DNA form, the CDR3 reads TGTGCTAGCAGCTTAGACGGACTAGCGGGACCTCAAGAGACCCAGTACTTC. This rearrangement joins TRBV7-7 to TRBJ2-5; 12 nucleotides match TRBD2. The CDR3 extends over 17 amino acids. The germline V gene has CDR1 SSHAT and CDR2 FNYEAQ (reference sequence). The full variable domain, in which reference TRBV7-7 and TRBJ2-5 provide the parts outside the CDR3, is GAGVSQSPRYKVTKRGQDVTLRCDPISSHATLYWYQQALGQGPEFLTYFNYEAQPDKSGLPSDRFSAERPEGSISTLTIQRTEQRDSAMYRCASSLDGLAGPQETQYFGPGTRLLVL.

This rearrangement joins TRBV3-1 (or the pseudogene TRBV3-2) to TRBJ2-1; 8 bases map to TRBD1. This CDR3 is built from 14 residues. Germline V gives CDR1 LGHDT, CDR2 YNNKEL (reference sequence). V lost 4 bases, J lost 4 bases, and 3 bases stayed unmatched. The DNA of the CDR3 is TGTGCCAGCAGCCTAACAGGGGGGTACAATGAGCAGTTCTTC. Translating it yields CASSLTGGYNEQFF.

CDR3 residues: CASSLEGRAEQYF. The CDR3 coding sequence is TGTGCCAGCAGCTTAGAAGGCAGGGCCGAGCAGTACTTC. The gene calls are TRBV7-2 and TRBJ2-7; D may be TRBD1 (5 bases). Germline CDR1 is SGHTA and CDR2 is FQGNSA. The CDR3 runs to 13 residues. Trimming took off 1 base at V and 6 bases at J, with 10 bases between the two ends.

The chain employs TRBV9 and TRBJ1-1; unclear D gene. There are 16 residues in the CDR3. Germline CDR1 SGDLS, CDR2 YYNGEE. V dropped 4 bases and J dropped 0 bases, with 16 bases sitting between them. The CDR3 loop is CASSLPKAGVNTEAFF. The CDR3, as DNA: TGTGCCAGCAGCCTCCCCAAAGCGGGAGTGAACACTGAAGCTTTCTTT.

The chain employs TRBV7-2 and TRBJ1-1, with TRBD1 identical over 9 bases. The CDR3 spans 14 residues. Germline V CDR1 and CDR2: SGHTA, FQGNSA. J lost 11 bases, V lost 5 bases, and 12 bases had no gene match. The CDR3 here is CASSTRTGVYKAFF. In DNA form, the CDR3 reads TGTGCCAGCAGCACCCGGACAGGGGTTTATAAGGCTTTCTTT.

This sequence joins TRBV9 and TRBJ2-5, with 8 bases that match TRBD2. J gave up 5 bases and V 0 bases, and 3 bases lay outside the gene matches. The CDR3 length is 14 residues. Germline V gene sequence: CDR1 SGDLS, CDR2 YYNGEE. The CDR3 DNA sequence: TGTGCCAGCAGCGTAGACGGCGGGGGGGAGACCCAGTACTTC. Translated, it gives CASSVDGGGETQYF.

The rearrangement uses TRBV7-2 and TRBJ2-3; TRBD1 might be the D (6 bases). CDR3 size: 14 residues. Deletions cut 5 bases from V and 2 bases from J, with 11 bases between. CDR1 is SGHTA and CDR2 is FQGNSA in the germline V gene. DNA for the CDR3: TGTGCCAGCAGCCCAAACAGGGACACAGATACGCAGTATTTT. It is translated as CASSPNRDTDTQYF.

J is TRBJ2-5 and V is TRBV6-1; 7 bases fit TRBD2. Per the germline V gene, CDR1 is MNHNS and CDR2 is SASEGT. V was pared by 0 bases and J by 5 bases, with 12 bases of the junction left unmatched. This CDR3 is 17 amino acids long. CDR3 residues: CASSEARWGQGGETQYF. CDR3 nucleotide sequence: TGTGCCAGCAGTGAAGCGCGATGGGGCCAGGGAGGGGAGACCCAGTACTTC.

CDR3 bases: TGTGCCAGTAAAAAGGAGACAGAGACTGACTATGGCTACACCTTC. This gives the protein CASKKETETDYGYTF. The chain is built from TRBV19 and TRBJ1-2; tentatively, D is TRBD1 (5 bases). Germline values: CDR1 LNHDA, CDR2 SQIVND (reference sequence). CDR3 length equals 15 residues. V was trimmed by 7 bases and J by 3 bases, leaving 18 bases between them.

The CDR3 DNA follows: TGCGCCAGCAGCTTGTCCACCACAGGGGAGCATGGCTACACCTTC. Amino acid sequence: CASSLSTTGEHGYTF. V is TRBV5-1 and J is TRBJ1-2; 7 nucleotides align to TRBD1. V lost 1 base to trimming and J lost 6 bases; unmatched junction nucleotides: 9. This CDR3 is built from 15 residues. Germline loops: CDR1 SGHRS, CDR2 YFSETQ.

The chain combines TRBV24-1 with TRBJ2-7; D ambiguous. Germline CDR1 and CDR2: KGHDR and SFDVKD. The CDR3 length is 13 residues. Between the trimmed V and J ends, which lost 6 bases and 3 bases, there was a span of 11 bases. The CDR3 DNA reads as TGTGCCACCAGTTTCACAGCAAACTACGAGCAGTACTTC. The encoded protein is CATSFTANYEQYF.

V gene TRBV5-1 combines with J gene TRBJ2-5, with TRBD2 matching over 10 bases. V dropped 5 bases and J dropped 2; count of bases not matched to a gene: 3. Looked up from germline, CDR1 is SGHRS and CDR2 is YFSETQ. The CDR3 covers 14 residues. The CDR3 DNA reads TGCGCCAGCAGTTCTAGCGGGGGACAAGAGACCCAGTACTTC. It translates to CASSSSGGQETQYF.

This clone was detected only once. CDR3 nucleotides: TGTGCCAGCGACAGGGGGAGGATCGGGGAGCTGTTTTTT. Translated: CASDRGRIGELFF. The chain links TRBV19 to TRBJ2-2; 9 positions match TRBD1. The CDR3 length is 13 residues. The junction had 6 bases not matched to a gene; V was cut back by 9 bases and J by 7 bases. The germline CDR1 and CDR2 sequences are LNHDA and SQIVND (reference sequence).

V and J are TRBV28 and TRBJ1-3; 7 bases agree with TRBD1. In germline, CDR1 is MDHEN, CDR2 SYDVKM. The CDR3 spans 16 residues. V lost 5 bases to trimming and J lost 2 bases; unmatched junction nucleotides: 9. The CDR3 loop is CASSPAGQTTGNTIYF. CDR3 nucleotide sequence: TGTGCCAGCAGTCCGGCGGGACAGACTACTGGAAACACCATATATTTT.

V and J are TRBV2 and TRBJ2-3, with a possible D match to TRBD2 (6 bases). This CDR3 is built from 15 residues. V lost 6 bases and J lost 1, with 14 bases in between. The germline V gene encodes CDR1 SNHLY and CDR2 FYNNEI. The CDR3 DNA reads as TGTGCCAGCAGGCGACTAGTTTCCGGCACAGATACGCAGTATTTT. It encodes CASRRLVSGTDTQYF.

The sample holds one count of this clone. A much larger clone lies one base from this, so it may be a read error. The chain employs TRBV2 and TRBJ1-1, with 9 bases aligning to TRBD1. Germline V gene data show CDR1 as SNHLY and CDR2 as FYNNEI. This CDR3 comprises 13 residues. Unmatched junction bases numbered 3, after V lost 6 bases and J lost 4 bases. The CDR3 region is CASRRQGGTEAFF. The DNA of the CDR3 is TGTGCCAGCAGGAGACAGGGGGGCACTGAAGCTTTCTTT.